This T cell receptor beta chain was documented in a study of T cell responses to AZD1222 COVID-19 vaccine. Study findings and constraints: Close to half of spike-specific TCRs reportedly recognize unmutated variant regions. There were vaccine-associated CD4 TCRs across spike, dominant at 160-218 and 743-854.

Trimming removed 5 bases from V and 6 bases from J; junction bases left unmatched: 11. This CDR3 is 17 amino acids long. The V gene's germline CDR1 is LNHDA and CDR2 SQIVND (reference sequence). Produced via immunoSEQ multiplex PCR; TCRdb's table is partial and in-frame only. The table has tens of thousands of clones, 65% to 85% seen once; the top ten hold 20% to 30%. About this clone itself: No antigen is known for it.

Analysis merged second doses at about 4 or about 12 weeks. This rearrangement joins TRBV19 to TRBJ1-5; 12 bases are a match to TRBD1. This sequence originates from an adult who received the AZD1222 COVID-19 vaccine. The source was peripheral blood, collected 28 days after the second AZD1222 dose. CDR3 amino acids: CASSPWRDRGRVQPQHF. The CDR3 DNA sequence: TGTGCCAGTAGTCCATGGCGGGACAGGGGGCGCGTTCAGCCCCAGCATTTT. The variable domain in full, with the rest retrieved from reference TRBV19 and TRBJ1-5, is DGGITQSPKYLFRKEGQNVTLSCEQNLNHDAMYWYRQDPGQGLRLIYYSQIVNDFQKGDIAEGYSVSREKKESFPLTVTSAQKNPTAFYLCASSPWRDRGRVQPQHFGDGTRLSIL.